This T cell receptor beta chain was obtained from a study of vaccination effects on CD4 cells after COVID-19. There are 14 residues in the CDR3. Germline CDR1 LGHDT, CDR2 YNNKEL (reference sequence). V was pared by 7 bases and J by 6 bases, with 15 bases between. Sequenced by immunoSEQ multiplex PCR; TCRdb stores in-frame clones only, minus some. The sample holds roughly 25,000 clones, around 70% seen once. This clone was seen only once. The antigen is not known. In the ViraFEST assay, antigen-specific CD4+ clonotypes were identified by expansion after peptide-pool stimulation. Between days 10 and 11 of culture, CD4+ T cells were separated out. According to the study, vaccine recipients showed no prior SARS-CoV-2 infection and negative nucleocapsid antibodies. The authors replaced half the medium with IL-2 medium on days 3 and 7.

This rearrangement joins TRBV3-1 (or the pseudogene TRBV3-2) to TRBJ2-2; D may be TRBD2 (7 bases). The origin of this receptor is a human donor who received a COVID-19 vaccine. The material was CD4+ T cells from PBMCs cultured with SARS-CoV-2 spike peptides, obtained before COVID-19 vaccination. CDR3 sequence reads: CASTQGTTSGELFF. The DNA for the CDR3 is TGTGCCAGCACCCAGGGGACTACATCCGGGGAGCTGTTTTTT.